Listed here is a single T cell receptor (beta chain). This sample is drawn from a study of shared clonotypes between healthy human individuals. For sorted subsets, approximately 180 ng DNA per replicate equaled tens of thousands of T cell genomes. Here immunoSEQ multiplex PCR was the method, and the copy in TCRdb shows in-frame clones only, minus some. The sample contains some 1 million clones, about 75% of which appear only once. This CDR3 spans 16 amino acids. Splitting of CD4+ cells produced CD45RA+ naive and CD45RA-negative memory subsets. The chain recombines TRBV21-1 with TRBJ2-5; TRBD1, the table's D call, lacks a check against the DNA. TRBV21-1 is recorded as a pseudogene. The TCR comes from a man aged 18 to 30 in good health. The specimen was memory CD4+ T cells sorted from blood. Subset noted: CD45RA-negative fraction. The CDR3 region is CASSMPPTGGDETQYF. As DNA, the CDR3 is TGTGCCAGCAGCATGCCCCCGACAGGGGGTGATGAGACCCAGTACTTC.